These T cell receptor beta chains were read from a single sample in a study of T cells in Graves' hyperthyroidism and ophthalmopathy. MiXCR was run by TCRdb on the multiplex PCR reads, yielding one entry per CDR3 protein. The sample contains approximately 250,000 distinct CDR3 sequences, approximately 24% of which appear only once. The material sequenced was blood. Receptor source: a middle-aged woman with Graves' ophthalmopathy. Each CDR3 is given with its conserved first and last residue. D genes are given only for firm matches. Clone size is shown for a subset of rows, as once, few, many or a class of expanded clone.

cdr3_nt: TGTGCCAGCAGTTTTAGTACTAGCAGCACAGATACGCAGTATTTT
cdr3_aa: CASSFSTSSTDTQYF
clone_size: many
j_call: TRBJ2-3
d_call: .
v_call: TRBV27

cdr3_nt: TGTGCCAGCAGCTTACAGGGAGGGGAAGGGGAGACCCAGTACTTC
cdr3_aa: CASSLQGGEGETQYF
clone_size: few
j_call: TRBJ2-5
d_call: TRBD2
v_call: TRBV7-2

cdr3_nt: TGTGCCAGCAGTTCCCCCTCCTTAGCGCGCTCCTACGAGCAGTACTTC
cdr3_aa: CASSSPSLARSYEQYF
clone_size: once
j_call: TRBJ2-7
d_call: .
v_call: TRBV28

cdr3_nt: TGTGCCAGTAGGATTAGCGGGAGTGCAGATACGCAGTATTTT
cdr3_aa: CASRISGSADTQYF
clone_size: many
j_call: TRBJ2-3
d_call: TRBD2
v_call: TRBV19

cdr3_nt: TGTGCCAGCAGTGGCATGCAGGGTCAGCCCCAGCATTTT
cdr3_aa: CASSGMQGQPQHF
clone_size: many
j_call: TRBJ1-5
d_call: .
v_call: TRBV2

cdr3_nt: TGTGCCACCCGGGACGGGCTCTACGAGCAGTACTTC
cdr3_aa: CATRDGLYEQYF
clone_size: .
j_call: TRBJ2-7
d_call: .
v_call: TRBV7-2

cdr3_nt: TGTGCCAGTAGTATATCGGAGACTTCCGGCTACACCTTC
cdr3_aa: CASSISETSGYTF
clone_size: many
j_call: TRBJ1-2
d_call: .
v_call: TRBV19

cdr3_nt: TGTGCCAGCAGTTTCGGCAGGGGGCTTTCCTCTGGAAACACCATATATTTT
cdr3_aa: CASSFGRGLSSGNTIYF
clone_size: many
j_call: TRBJ1-3
d_call: TRBD1
v_call: TRBV6-5

cdr3_nt: TGTGCCTGGAGTGTACTGAGCTCCTACGAGCAGTACTTC
cdr3_aa: CAWSVLSSYEQYF
clone_size: many
j_call: TRBJ2-7
d_call: .
v_call: TRBV30

cdr3_nt: TGTGCCAGCAGCCCCGGACGGACCAATCAGCCCCAGCATTTT
cdr3_aa: CASSPGRTNQPQHF
clone_size: many
j_call: TRBJ1-5
d_call: .
v_call: TRBV6-5

cdr3_nt: TGTGCCAGCAGGGACCAAGAGACCCAGTACTTC
cdr3_aa: CASRDQETQYF
clone_size: many
j_call: TRBJ2-5
d_call: .
v_call: TRBV27

cdr3_nt: TGTGCCAGCAGTCGCGGACAGGCCCACGAGCAGTACTTC
cdr3_aa: CASSRGQAHEQYF
clone_size: many
j_call: TRBJ2-7
d_call: TRBD1
v_call: TRBV28

cdr3_nt: TGTGCCAGCAGCCGGCGGTTCCAAGAGACCCAGTACTTC
cdr3_aa: CASSRRFQETQYF
clone_size: few
j_call: TRBJ2-5
d_call: .
v_call: TRBV7-3

cdr3_nt: TGCAGTGCTAGCGGGACAGGGTCCCAAGAGACCCAGTACTTC
cdr3_aa: CSASGTGSQETQYF
clone_size: once
j_call: TRBJ2-5
d_call: TRBD1
v_call: TRBV20-1

cdr3_nt: TGCAGTGCTAGAGAATGGACCCCTTTGCAGGGGACTGAAGCTTTCTTT
cdr3_aa: CSAREWTPLQGTEAFF
clone_size: many
j_call: TRBJ1-1
d_call: .
v_call: TRBV20-1

cdr3_nt: TGTGCCAGCAGCCTGCAACAGGGGGTAGAGACCCAGTACTTC
cdr3_aa: CASSLQQGVETQYF
clone_size: .
j_call: TRBJ2-5
d_call: TRBD1
v_call: TRBV7-2

cdr3_nt: TGCAGTGCTAACGGGAGGCGGTACGAGCAGTACTTC
cdr3_aa: CSANGRRYEQYF
clone_size: many
j_call: TRBJ2-7
d_call: TRBD2
v_call: TRBV20-1

cdr3_nt: TGTGCCAGCAGTTTACGGGGGGGGACTTCCTACGAGCAGTACTTC
cdr3_aa: CASSLRGGTSYEQYF
clone_size: many
j_call: TRBJ2-7
d_call: TRBD2
v_call: TRBV27

cdr3_nt: TGTGCCAGCAGTTCCGGGACGGTAGACACTGAAGCTTTCTTT
cdr3_aa: CASSSGTVDTEAFF
clone_size: .
j_call: TRBJ1-1
d_call: .
v_call: TRBV12-3/TRBV12-4

cdr3_nt: TGCAGTGCCAGCCAAGTCCCCCATAAATTTGATTACACCTTC
cdr3_aa: CSASQVPHKFDYTF
clone_size: few
j_call: TRBJ1-2
d_call: .
v_call: TRBV20-1

cdr3_nt: TGTGCCAGCAGCCAAGAACCGGGGGTGGGGGAGACCCAGTACTTC
cdr3_aa: CASSQEPGVGETQYF
clone_size: many
j_call: TRBJ2-5
d_call: .
v_call: TRBV3-1

cdr3_nt: TGCAGTGCTCGCGACAGGGAAGGCAATCAGCCCCAGCATTTT
cdr3_aa: CSARDREGNQPQHF
clone_size: many
j_call: TRBJ1-5
d_call: TRBD1
v_call: TRBV20-1

cdr3_nt: TGTGCCACCAGTGATGAGAGGGGGGACAGGGAGAAGCAGTTCTTC
cdr3_aa: CATSDERGDREKQFF
clone_size: .
j_call: TRBJ2-1
d_call: TRBD1
v_call: TRBV24-1

cdr3_nt: TGTGCCAGCAGTGAAGCCCCGGGGGCAGGAGAGACCCAGTACTTC
cdr3_aa: CASSEAPGAGETQYF
clone_size: .
j_call: TRBJ2-5
d_call: .
v_call: TRBV6-1

cdr3_nt: TGTGCCAGCAGCCCTGACCGTCCGCGGTACTTC
cdr3_aa: CASSPDRPRYF
clone_size: .
j_call: TRBJ2-7
d_call: .
v_call: TRBV11-1

cdr3_nt: TGTGCCAGCACGAGGACTAGCGGAGCCTACGAGCAGTACTTC
cdr3_aa: CASTRTSGAYEQYF
clone_size: many
j_call: TRBJ2-7
d_call: TRBD2
v_call: TRBV27

cdr3_nt: TGTGCCATCAGTAGACAGTCCATCCACGAGCAGTACTTC
cdr3_aa: CAISRQSIHEQYF
clone_size: many
j_call: TRBJ2-7
d_call: .
v_call: TRBV10-3

cdr3_nt: TGCGCCAGTAGCGCTTTTGTTAACGAGCAGTACTTC
cdr3_aa: CASSAFVNEQYF
clone_size: .
j_call: TRBJ2-7
d_call: .
v_call: TRBV5-1

cdr3_nt: TGTGCCAGCAGCTTAGCCTATCACTACGAGCAGTACTTC
cdr3_aa: CASSLAYHYEQYF
clone_size: .
j_call: TRBJ2-7
d_call: .
v_call: TRBV7-2

cdr3_nt: TGTGCCAGCAGTTTGGGGACAGGGGTCTCTAACTATGGCTACACCTTC
cdr3_aa: CASSLGTGVSNYGYTF
clone_size: many
j_call: TRBJ1-2
d_call: TRBD1
v_call: TRBV28

cdr3_nt: TGTGCCAGCAGTGGCTCAACTACTACCTACGAGCAGTACTTC
cdr3_aa: CASSGSTTTYEQYF
clone_size: few
j_call: TRBJ2-7
d_call: .
v_call: TRBV6-1

cdr3_nt: TGTGCCAGCAGCCCGGGGGTGGGGGACCTCTCCTACAATGAGCAGTTCTTC
cdr3_aa: CASSPGVGDLSYNEQFF
clone_size: many
j_call: TRBJ2-1
d_call: .
v_call: TRBV4-2

cdr3_nt: TGTGCCAGCGGCCCAGACAGGGGCCTCTCCTACGAGCAGTACTTC
cdr3_aa: CASGPDRGLSYEQYF
clone_size: many
j_call: TRBJ2-7
d_call: TRBD1
v_call: TRBV6-5

cdr3_nt: TGTGCCAGCAGTGAATTGGCTAGCGGTCTATCCTACGAGCAGTACTTC
cdr3_aa: CASSELASGLSYEQYF
clone_size: many
j_call: TRBJ2-7
d_call: TRBD2
v_call: TRBV6-1

cdr3_nt: TGTGCCAGCAGTATCCGCCGGGGGAACACTGAAGCTTTCTTT
cdr3_aa: CASSIRRGNTEAFF
clone_size: few
j_call: TRBJ1-1
d_call: .
v_call: TRBV11-2

cdr3_nt: TGCAGTGCTAGAATGGGCTTTGGCACTGAAGCTTTCTTT
cdr3_aa: CSARMGFGTEAFF
clone_size: many
j_call: TRBJ1-1
d_call: .
v_call: TRBV20-1

cdr3_nt: TGCAGTGCACGACAGGCCGCTAACTATGGCTACACCTTC
cdr3_aa: CSARQAANYGYTF
clone_size: many
j_call: TRBJ1-2
d_call: .
v_call: TRBV20-1

cdr3_nt: TGTGCCAGTAGTATGTCCCTCGGCGGGGAGCTGTTTTTT
cdr3_aa: CASSMSLGGELFF
clone_size: many
j_call: TRBJ2-2
d_call: .
v_call: TRBV19

cdr3_nt: TGTGCCAGCTATGACCCGATAGGCCGGGAGACCCAGTACTTC
cdr3_aa: CASYDPIGRETQYF
clone_size: many
j_call: TRBJ2-5
d_call: .
v_call: TRBV6-5

cdr3_nt: TGCAGTGCTAGAGCTTCGGGGACAGTTGAAGCTTTCTTT
cdr3_aa: CSARASGTVEAFF
clone_size: .
j_call: TRBJ1-1
d_call: TRBD1
v_call: TRBV20-1

cdr3_nt: TGCAGTGCTGAGAACAGGGACCCCAATCAGCCCCAGCATTTT
cdr3_aa: CSAENRDPNQPQHF
clone_size: many
j_call: TRBJ1-5
d_call: .
v_call: TRBV20-1

cdr3_nt: TGTGCCAGCAGCTTAGTAGCGGGAGGGCCCAACGAGCAGTACTTC
cdr3_aa: CASSLVAGGPNEQYF
clone_size: many
j_call: TRBJ2-7
d_call: TRBD2
v_call: TRBV7-2

cdr3_nt: TGTGCCAGCGTTCGAGGAGCGGGAGGAACCTACGAGCAGTACTTC
cdr3_aa: CASVRGAGGTYEQYF
clone_size: many
j_call: TRBJ2-7
d_call: TRBD2
v_call: TRBV6-5